The subject of this entry is one T cell receptor beta chain. Germline V lookup: CDR1 KGHDR, CDR2 SFDVKD. The CDR3 has 15 amino acids. V was clipped by 2 bases and J by 6 bases; unmatched bases: 1. The data belong to a study of blood T cell repertoires in COVID-19. As for the study in general: COVID-19 samples from acute and convalescent phases originated in the United States, Italy and Spain. T cells, B-cell-depleted T cells, or PBMCs supplied cDNA or gDNA.

Authors' analysis steps: Reference gene primer amplification gave nucleated cell count estimates. Produced via immunoSEQ multiplex PCR; TCRdb's table is partial and in-frame only. V and J calls and clone size are as listed in that table; D and trimming were resolved from the DNA. In the table there are fewer than 250,000 clones, around 90% of which are singletons. The receptor's source is an older man with acute or convalescent COVID-19. Sequenced: peripheral blood. The rearrangement links TRBV24-1 to TRBJ2-3, with 13 nucleotides matching TRBD2. The CDR3 loop reads CATSDSTSGRDTQYF. DNA for the CDR3: TGTGCCACCAGTGATTCGACTAGCGGGAGGGATACGCAGTATTTT.